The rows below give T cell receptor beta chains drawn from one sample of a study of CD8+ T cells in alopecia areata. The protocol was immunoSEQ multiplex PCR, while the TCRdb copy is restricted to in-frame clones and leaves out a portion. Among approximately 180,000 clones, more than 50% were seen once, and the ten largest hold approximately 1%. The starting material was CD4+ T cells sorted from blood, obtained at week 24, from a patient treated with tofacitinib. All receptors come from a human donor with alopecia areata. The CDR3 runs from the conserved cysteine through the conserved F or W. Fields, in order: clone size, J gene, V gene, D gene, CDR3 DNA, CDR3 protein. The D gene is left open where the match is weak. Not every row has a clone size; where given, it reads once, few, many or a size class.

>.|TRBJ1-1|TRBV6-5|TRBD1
TGTGCCAGCAGTACCCGGGACAGGAACACTGAAGCTTTCTTT
CASSTRDRNTEAFF
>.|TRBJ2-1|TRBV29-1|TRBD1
TGCAGCGCGGACCGGACAGGGAAAGATGAGCAGTTCTTC
CSADRTGKDEQFF
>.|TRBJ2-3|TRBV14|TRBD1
TGTGCCAGCAGCCAAGGGGACAGGGCAAACACAGATACGCAGTATTTT
CASSQGDRANTDTQYF
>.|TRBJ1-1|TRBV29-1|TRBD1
TGCAGCGTCGACAGGGTTGGGAACACTGAAGCTTTCTTT
CSVDRVGNTEAFF
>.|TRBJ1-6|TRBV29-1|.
TGCAGCGAGCCACCTCGGGGCTCCTATAATTCACCCCTCCACTTT
CSEPPRGSYNSPLHF
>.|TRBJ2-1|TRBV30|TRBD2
TGCGGGGGGGCCGACTACAATGAGCAGTTCTTC
CGGADYNEQFF
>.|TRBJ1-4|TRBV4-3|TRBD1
TGCGCCAGCAGCCAATCGGGGACAGGGGGCGAAAAACTGTTTTTT
CASSQSGTGGEKLFF
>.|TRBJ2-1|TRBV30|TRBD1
TGTGCCTGGAGTGTAAGGCAGGGGGTCCCCTCCTACAATGAGCAGTTCTTC
CAWSVRQGVPSYNEQFF
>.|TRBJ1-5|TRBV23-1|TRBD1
TGCGCCAGCAGACCTGGAAAGGACAGGGTCTCGGGTCAGCCCCAGCATTTT
CASRPGKDRVSGQPQHF
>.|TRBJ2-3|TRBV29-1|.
TGCAGCGTTGAAGGAGTTCTTTATAGGACTAGCACAGATACGCAGTATTTT
CSVEGVLYRTSTDTQYF
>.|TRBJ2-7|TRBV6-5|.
TGTGCCAGCACGGTACCGGGAGCCTACGAGCAGTACTTC
CASTVPGAYEQYF
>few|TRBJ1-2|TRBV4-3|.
TGCGCCAGCAGCCAAGATTTTCGGGGGTCCTATGGCTACACCTTC
CASSQDFRGSYGYTF
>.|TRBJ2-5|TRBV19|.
TGTGCCAGTGGAATTGGAGAGACCCAGTACTTC
CASGIGETQYF
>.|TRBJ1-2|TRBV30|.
TGTGCCTGGAGCGGCCGGGACCCTAACGGCTATGGCTACACCTTC
CAWSGRDPNGYGYTF
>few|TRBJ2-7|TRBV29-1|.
TGCAGCGTCTCCCGGGACCAGAGCTCCTACGAGCAGTACTTC
CSVSRDQSSYEQYF
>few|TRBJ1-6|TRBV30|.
TGTGCCTGGGGATCACACGGCGTCTATAATTCACCCCTCCACTTT
CAWGSHGVYNSPLHF
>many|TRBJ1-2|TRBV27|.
TGTGCCAGCAGCCCCCCGGGGGGGGCACGCTACACCTTC
CASSPPGGARYTF
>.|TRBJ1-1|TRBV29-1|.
TGCAGCGTCGCGAACACTGAAGCTTTCTTT
CSVANTEAFF
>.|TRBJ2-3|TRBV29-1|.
TGCAGCGTTGACATGGGCGGAACCACAGATACGCAGTATTTT
CSVDMGGTTDTQYF
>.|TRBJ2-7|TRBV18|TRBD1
TGTGCCAGCTCCCCACCTAGGGACAGTAACGAGCAGTACTTC
CASSPPRDSNEQYF
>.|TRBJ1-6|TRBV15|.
TGTGCCACCAGCAGGCACTCCGGGATAAACCAACCACCCCTCCACTTT
CATSRHSGINQPPLHF
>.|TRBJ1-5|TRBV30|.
TGTGCCTGGAGTTATGGGGATTATAGCAATCAGCCCCAGCATTTT
CAWSYGDYSNQPQHF
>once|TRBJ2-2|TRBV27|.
TGTGCCAGCAGTTTACAGGGGTACGCGAACACCGGGGAGCTGTTTTTT
CASSLQGYANTGELFF
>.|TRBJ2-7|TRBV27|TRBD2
TGTGCCAGCAGTTTGGGGGGGAGGAGCTCCTACGAGCAGTACTTC
CASSLGGRSSYEQYF
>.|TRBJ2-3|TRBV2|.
TGTGCCAGCAGTGGACGGCCAGATACGCAGTATTTT
CASSGRPDTQYF
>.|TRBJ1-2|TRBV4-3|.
TGCGCCAGCAGCCAAGCCCCGGCGGGGGCCCGAGGCTACACCTTC
CASSQAPAGARGYTF
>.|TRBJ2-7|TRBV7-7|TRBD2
TGTGCCAGCAGCCCTTCGGCTAGCGGCCCTTACGAGCAGTACTTC
CASSPSASGPYEQYF
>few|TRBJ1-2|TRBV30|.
TGTGCCTGGAGTGTCGGGACAACCAAAAGGGGTGGCTACACCTTC
CAWSVGTTKRGGYTF
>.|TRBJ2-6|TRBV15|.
TGTGCCACCAGCCCGATGGGCTCTGGGGCCAACGTCCTGACTTTC
CATSPMGSGANVLTF
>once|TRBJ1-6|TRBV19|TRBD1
TGTGCCAGTAGTATGGGACCGGGACAGGGATATTCACCCCTCCACTTT
CASSMGPGQGYSPLHF
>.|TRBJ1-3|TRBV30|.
TGTGCCTTGCCAACCTCTGGAAACACCATATATTTT
CALPTSGNTIYF
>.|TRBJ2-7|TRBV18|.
TGTGCCAGCTCACCACCGCCCGGGGGTCCCTACGAGCAGTACTTC
CASSPPPGGPYEQYF
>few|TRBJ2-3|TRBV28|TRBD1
TGTGCCAGCAGTTCAGGGGGCTTCCACCGAGATACGCAGTATTTT
CASSSGGFHRDTQYF
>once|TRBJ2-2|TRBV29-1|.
TGCAGCGTTGGGCTTTTGGGGGACACCGGGGAGCTGTTTTTT
CSVGLLGDTGELFF
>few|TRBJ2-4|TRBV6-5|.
TGTGCCAGCAGTGCCCCAGGGGCCGGCATTCAGTACTTC
CASSAPGAGIQYF
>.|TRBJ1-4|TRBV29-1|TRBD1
TGCAGCGTACAGGGGGGTTTCGGTGAAAAACTGTTTTTT
CSVQGGFGEKLFF
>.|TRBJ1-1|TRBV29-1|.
TGCAGCGTTGTGGTACGGATAAACACTGAAGCTTTCTTT
CSVVVRINTEAFF
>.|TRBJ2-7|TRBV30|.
TGTGCCTGGAGCTTCACGGGGGTGCGCGAGCAGTACTTC
CAWSFTGVREQYF
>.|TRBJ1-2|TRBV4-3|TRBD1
TGCGCCAGCAGCCAAGATGCCCTGGGACAGGTCGACTATGGCTACACCTTC
CASSQDALGQVDYGYTF
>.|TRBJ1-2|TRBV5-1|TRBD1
TGCGCCAGCAGCACGACAGGGGGAAGCTATGGCTACACCTTC
CASSTTGGSYGYTF
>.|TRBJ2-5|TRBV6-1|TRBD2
TGTGCCAGCAGGTGGACTAGCGAAGAGACCCAGTACTTC
CASRWTSEETQYF
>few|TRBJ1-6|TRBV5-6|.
TGTGCCAGCAGCCGGAGTGCAAGAGGTTTTGATTCACCCCTCCACTTT
CASSRSARGFDSPLHF
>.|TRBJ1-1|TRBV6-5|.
TGTGCCAGCAGTTACCCCCGGGGTGGTTTATCTTTCTTT
CASSYPRGGLSFF
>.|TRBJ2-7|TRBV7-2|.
TGTGCCAGCAGCTCAACGGGCGAGCAGTACTTC
CASSSTGEQYF
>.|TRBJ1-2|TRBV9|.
TGTGCCAGCAGCCGACAGGACTATGGCTACACCTTC
CASSRQDYGYTF
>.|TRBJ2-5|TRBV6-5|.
TGTGCCAGCAGTTACGGAGAACAGGGCCAAGAGACCCAGTACTTC
CASSYGEQGQETQYF
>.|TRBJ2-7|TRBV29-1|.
TGCAGCGTTGCATGGAGTAGGGACCCCTACGAGCAGTACTTC
CSVAWSRDPYEQYF
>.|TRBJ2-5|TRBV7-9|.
TGTGCCAGCAGCCCCACGGCAGCAGGAGAGACCCAGTACTTC
CASSPTAAGETQYF
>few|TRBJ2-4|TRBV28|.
TGTGCCAGCAGTAAACAGGGCTTGGTCATTCAGTACTTC
CASSKQGLVIQYF
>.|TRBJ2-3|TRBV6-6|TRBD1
TGTGCCAGCGGGACAGGGAGGTCAGATACGCAGTATTTT
CASGTGRSDTQYF
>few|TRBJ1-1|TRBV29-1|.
TGCAGCTCGGGGGCGCGCGGCACTGAAGCTTTCTTT
CSSGARGTEAFF
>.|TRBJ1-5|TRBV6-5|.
TGTGCCACCAAATCAACAGGGCGGCGGCATTTT
CATKSTGRRHF
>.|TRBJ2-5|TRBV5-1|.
TGCGCCAGCAGCCGGCTGAAGCGACAGATCCAAGAGACCCAGTACTTC
CASSRLKRQIQETQYF
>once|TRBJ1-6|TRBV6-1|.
TGTGCCAGCAGTGTACAACAGGGTACGAATTCACCCCTCCACTTT
CASSVQQGTNSPLHF
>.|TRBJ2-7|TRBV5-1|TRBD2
TGCGCCAGCAGCACGACCGGGAGGGGAACTTACTACGAGCAGTACTTC
CASSTTGRGTYYEQYF
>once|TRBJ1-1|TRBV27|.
TGTGCCAGCAGTTTGACCGAGAACACTGAAGCTTTCTTT
CASSLTENTEAFF
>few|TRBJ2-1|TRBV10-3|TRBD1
TGTGCCATCAGTGACCGGGACAGGGGAGGGAATGAGCAGTTCTTC
CAISDRDRGGNEQFF
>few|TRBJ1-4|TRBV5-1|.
TGCGCCAGCAGCTGGGACACGGGAAACGAAAAACTGTTTTTT
CASSWDTGNEKLFF